There are many counts of the clone carrying this TCR beta chain. The data derive from a study of T-cell reconstitution after alpha-beta-depleted transplantation in children. TCRbeta library construction was performed incorporating unique molecular identifiers. TCRdb reprocessed the PCR reads via MiXCR and lists one record per CDR3 protein. The data show some 240,000 distinct CDR3 sequences, around 11% seen once. The CDR3 runs 17 residues. The ends were cut back, 3 bases at V and 2 bases at J, with 20 bases in the middle. The chain links TRBV12-3 or TRBV12-4 to TRBJ2-7; D is unresolved. Material: PBMCs from the stem cell graft donor, obtained from the stem cell graft. This clonotype was sampled from a human donor who donated a stem cell graft to a child with acute lymphoblastic leukemia. The CDR3, as DNA: TGTGCCAGCAGTTTCAATCTAGGAAGCAGGCCGACCTACGAGCAGTACTTC. Its translation is CASSFNLGSRPTYEQYF.